This is a list of T cell receptor beta chains from one sample in a study of blood T cell repertoires in COVID-19. Sequencing used immunoSEQ multiplex PCR; TCRdb keeps in-frame clones, though not all of them. Of a few hundred thousand clones in the sample, more than 80% were seen once. Sequencing was done on a sample of peripheral blood. The receptors were sampled from a man aged 40-50 years with acute or convalescent COVID-19. The conserved cysteine and the conserved F or W are not part of the CDR3 here.

CDR3aa	v_gene	j_gene
ASSEARASGRYEQY	TRBV6-1	TRBJ2-7
ASSPSGFDGYT	TRBV12-3/TRBV12-4	TRBJ1-2
ASSATRTGRSPLH	TRBV2	TRBJ1-6
ASSFGAKQPQH	TRBV27	TRBJ1-5
ASSQTGGAPEAF	TRBV7-2	TRBJ1-1
ASSQGLAEMEETQY	TRBV3-1/TRBV3-2	TRBJ2-5
AISGLEETQY	TRBV10-3	TRBJ2-5
ASSVQDTGELF	TRBV2	TRBJ2-2
SARVAGNQPQH	TRBV29-1	TRBJ1-5
ASSVEGSRGNEQF	TRBV9	TRBJ2-1
ASSYMGQTEAF	TRBV6-2/TRBV6-3	TRBJ1-1
ASSSTGDYGYT	TRBV19	TRBJ1-2
ASSTGMVPQH	TRBV2	TRBJ1-5
ASLSTGTDPTEAF	TRBV12-5	TRBJ1-1
ASSQAGFYEQY	TRBV18	TRBJ2-7
ASSPGTGGHNEQF	TRBV5-1	TRBJ2-1
ASSQDKRHQPQH	TRBV4-3	TRBJ1-5